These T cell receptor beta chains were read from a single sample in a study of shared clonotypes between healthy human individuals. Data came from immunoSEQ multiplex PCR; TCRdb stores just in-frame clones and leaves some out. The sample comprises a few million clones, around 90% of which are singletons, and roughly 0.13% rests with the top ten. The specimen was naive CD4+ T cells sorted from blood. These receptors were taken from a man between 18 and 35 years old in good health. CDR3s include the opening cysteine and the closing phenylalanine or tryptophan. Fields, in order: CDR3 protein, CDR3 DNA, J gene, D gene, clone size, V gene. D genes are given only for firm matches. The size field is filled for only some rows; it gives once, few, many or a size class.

CASSSDPFDSSGANVLTF,TGTGCCAGCAGCTCCGACCCGTTTGACAGCTCTGGGGCCAACGTCCTGACTTTC,TRBJ2-6,NA,NA,TRBV7-6
CASSYAEKLFF,TGTGCCAGCAGTTACGCAGAAAAACTGTTTTTT,TRBJ1-4,NA,NA,TRBV6-5
CASSQELAGTYYEQYF,TGCGCCAGCAGCCAAGAACTAGCGGGGACCTACTACGAGCAGTACTTC,TRBJ2-7,TRBD2,NA,TRBV4-1
CASSRDRDQPQHF,TGTGCCAGCAGCCGAGACAGGGACCAGCCCCAGCATTTT,TRBJ1-5,TRBD1,NA,TRBV6-5
CASSSRGDTQYF,TGTGCCAGCAGCTCCCGGGGGGATACGCAGTATTTT,TRBJ2-3,NA,NA,TRBV7-9
CASSLEQGAYNEQFF,TGTGCCAGCAGCTTGGAGCAGGGCGCGTACAATGAGCAGTTCTTC,TRBJ2-1,NA,NA,TRBV5-5
CASGDSLAGNSYEQYF,TGTGCTAGTGGTGACTCACTAGCGGGCAATTCCTACGAGCAGTACTTC,TRBJ2-7,TRBD2,NA,TRBV12-5
CASSPGTGQQETQYF,TGTGCCAGCTCGCCTGGGACAGGTCAACAAGAGACCCAGTACTTC,TRBJ2-5,TRBD1,once,TRBV18
CASSTGGSTNEKLFF,TGTGCCAGTTCTACAGGGGGCTCAACTAATGAAAAACTGTTTTTT,TRBJ1-4,TRBD1,NA,TRBV6-1
CASSLEMSTWSGAYEQYF,TGTGCCAGCAGCTTAGAGATGAGTACTTGGTCGGGAGCTTACGAGCAGTACTTC,TRBJ2-7,NA,NA,TRBV7-9
CASKETTGLETQYF,TGTGCCAGCAAAGAAACTACAGGGTTAGAGACCCAGTACTTC,TRBJ2-5,NA,NA,TRBV6-6
CSVARDRGLIYGYTF,TGCAGCGTTGCCCGGGACAGGGGATTAATCTATGGCTACACCTTC,TRBJ1-2,TRBD1,NA,TRBV29-1
CASSSRGYEQYF,TGTGCCAGCAGTTCCCGTGGATACGAGCAGTACTTC,TRBJ2-7,NA,NA,TRBV6-1
CASSLGRPPYEQYF,TGTGCCAGCAGCTTAGGCAGACCGCCCTACGAGCAGTACTTC,TRBJ2-7,NA,NA,TRBV13
CASSEAWGAGETQYF,TGTGCCAGCAGTGAAGCTTGGGGGGCCGGGGAGACCCAGTACTTC,TRBJ2-5,NA,NA,TRBV2
CASQGSNQPQHF,TGTGCCAGCCAGGGGTCTAATCAGCCCCAGCATTTT,TRBJ1-5,NA,NA,TRBV6-1
CASRDRGLGANVLTF,TGTGCCAGTAGGGACAGGGGGCTTGGGGCCAACGTCCTGACTTTC,TRBJ2-6,TRBD1,NA,TRBV19
CASKSGTANTGELFF,TGTGCCAGCAAATCCGGGACAGCGAACACCGGGGAGCTGTTTTTT,TRBJ2-2,TRBD1,once,TRBV19
CASSLAGTSHYGYTF,TGTGCCAGCAGCTTAGCGGGGACCTCCCATTATGGCTACACCTTC,TRBJ1-2,NA,NA,TRBV7-2
CAISESLWETQYF,TGTGCCATCAGTGAGTCTCTCTGGGAGACCCAGTACTTC,TRBJ2-5,NA,NA,TRBV10-3
CASSAGYREQYF,TGTGCCAGCTCAGCGGGGTATCGCGAGCAGTACTTC,TRBJ2-7,NA,NA,TRBV18
CASSPPRHRDTQYF,TGTGCCAGCTCACCCCCTAGGCACAGGGATACGCAGTATTTT,TRBJ2-3,NA,NA,TRBV18
CASSPSGSSYNEQFF,TGTGCCAGCAGCCCCAGCGGGAGCTCCTACAATGAGCAGTTCTTC,TRBJ2-1,TRBD2,NA,TRBV9
CASSRGVLTEAFF,TGTGCCAGCAGTCGAGGGGTACTCACTGAAGCTTTCTTT,TRBJ1-1,NA,NA,TRBV6-5